Listed here are 6 T cell receptor beta chains from one sample, sequenced in a study of T cells in localized non-small cell lung cancer. Profiled with immunoSEQ multiplex PCR; TCRdb holds only in-frame clones, not every one. The sample yields about 2,900 clones, approximately 35% seen once. Material: normal lung tissue next to the tumor, obtained before any cancer treatment. Source of these receptors: a male donor aged 60 or over with stage I squamous cell lung carcinoma.

This sequence joins TRBV7-2 and TRBJ1-3; a possible D gene is TRBD1 (5 bases). Germline CDR1 is SGHTA and CDR2 is FQGNSA. Between the trimmed V and J ends, which lost 5 bases and 2 bases, there was a span of 13 bases. The CDR3 spans 15 residues. The CDR3 region is CASSQDSGPGNTIYF. CDR3 nucleotides: TGTGCCAGCAGCCAAGATTCAGGGCCTGGAAACACCATATATTTT.

The chain has TRBV11-3 and TRBJ1-6; possible D gene TRBD1, 6 bases. Germline CDR1 is SGHNT and CDR2 is YENEEA. The CDR3 has 15 residues. V lost 5 bases, J lost 11 bases, and 19 bases lay in between. As DNA, the CDR3 is TGTGCCAGCAGCCTAGGGGGTAGGGTTGGGACACCCCTCCACTTT. Amino acid sequence: CASSLGGRVGTPLHF. Using reference TRBV11-3 and TRBJ1-6 for the parts outside the CDR3, the full variable domain is EAGVVQSPRYKIIEKKQPVAFWCNPISGHNTLYWYLQNLGQGPELLIRYENEEAVDDSQLPKDRFSAERLKGVDSTLKIQPAELGDSAVYLCASSLGGRVGTPLHFGNGTRLTVT.

This rearrangement joins TRBV7-1 to TRBJ2-7; perhaps TRBD2 as D (5 bases). TRBV7-1 is filed as an ORF, its function uncertain. V was cut by 5 bases and J by 1 base, with 9 bases left in between. The CDR3 runs 13 residues. CDR3 nucleotides: TGTGCCAGCAGCGGTAGCGCTTCCTACGAGCAGTACTTC. The encoded protein is CASSGSASYEQYF.

The chain combines TRBV30 with TRBJ1-2, with D uncertain. The germline V and J ends were trimmed by 0 bases and 5 bases, with 10 bases remaining between them. Germline CDR1 is GTSNPN and CDR2 is SVGIG (reference sequence). This CDR3 comprises 13 residues. CDR3 protein: CAWSVEPIYGYTF. In nucleotides, the CDR3 is TGTGCCTGGAGTGTTGAACCGATATATGGCTACACCTTC.

The chain uses TRBV2 and TRBJ1-1, with 7 nucleotides matching TRBD1. The V and J ends lost 5 bases and 3 bases, in that order; junction bases with no gene match: 6. The germline gives CDR1 SNHLY, CDR2 FYNNEI. This CDR3 has 14 residues. The CDR3 bases are TGTGCCAGCAGTCCACAGGGGAGGGACACTGAAGCTTTCTTT. Encoded protein: CASSPQGRDTEAFF.

A few counts support this clone. V usage is TRBV5-1 and J usage is TRBJ2-5, with 9 nucleotides matching TRBD2. The CDR3 contains 15 residues. The junction had 8 bases not matched to a gene; V was cut back by 7 bases and J by 1 base. Looked up from germline, CDR1 is SGHRS and CDR2 is YFSETQ. The CDR3 sequence is CASQMRGGSQETQYF. The CDR3 nucleotides are TGCGCCAGCCAGATGCGGGGGGGCTCCCAAGAGACCCAGTACTTC. The full variable domain, with the rest looked up from reference TRBV5-1 and TRBJ2-5, is KAGVTQTPRYLIKTRGQQVTLSCSPISGHRSVSWYQQTPGQGLQFLFEYFSETQRNKGNFPGRFSGRQFSNSRSEMNVSTLELGDSALYLCASQMRGGSQETQYFGPGTRLLVL.